This T cell receptor (beta chain) was identified in a study of OX40 agonist ivuxolimab in advanced cancers. About the investigation overall: The costimulatory receptor OX40 (CD134) was targeted by ivuxolimab, a fully human IgG2 agonistic monoclonal antibody. Intravenous ivuxolimab was administered to patients every 2 weeks at six dose levels: 0.01, 0.1, 0.3, 1.5, 3 and 10 mg/kg. Of the roughly 52 dose-escalation patients, hepatocellular carcinoma was present in roughly 19, melanoma in around 15, renal cell carcinoma in 9 and head and neck cancer in 9. In the dose-escalation cohort, 82.7% of patients were male, and the mean age was about 55 years, with a range of about 23 to 85. Prior anti-PD-1, anti-PD-L1 or anti-CTLA-4 therapy was permitted, and checkpoint inhibitors had been received by roughly 42% of dose-escalation patients. Partial responses occurred in three dose-escalation patients: two with cutaneous melanoma and one with hepatocellular carcinoma. Peripheral TCRbeta sequencing was intended to test whether TCR sequence diversity was altered and clonal T-cell expansion was caused by ivuxolimab. The paper reports the monotherapy dose-escalation portion (N of about 50 patients) of the phase I ivuxolimab trial. Broad study findings and their caveats: After ivuxolimab, more expanded clones were found on average in CD8+ T cells than in CD4+ T cells. At doses of 0.1 to 3.0 mg/kg, clonal expansion of both CD4+ and CD8+ T cells in blood was seen between baseline and week 6. Low levels of normalized T-cell clonal expansion were also seen in some patients who did not respond. In the 0.1-3.0 mg/kg groups, partial responders were among the patients with the lowest normalized peripheral clonal expansion, particularly in CD8+ T cells. Which antigens the clonally expanded peripheral T cells were specific for was not determined.

With respect to this clone: The specificity of this receptor is unknown. Within one base of it there is no much larger clone, and no base qualities were kept.

Genomic DNA was extracted from sorted cells for sequencing of the TCRbeta CDR3 region. The immunoSEQ Assay was used to sequence the TCRbeta CDR3 regions. TCRdb stores this immuneACCESS table with in-frame sequences only. Part of the clones is absent; in the studies checked, under half of the shortfall reflects unresolved V genes, and no reason is known for the rest. For this sample the table gives roughly 49,000 clones, of which 88% were detected only once. The ten largest clones represent around 3.4% of the sample. The germline V gene yields ENHRY for CDR1 and SYGVKD for CDR2. V has 2 bases trimmed and J has 2 bases trimmed; junction bases matching no gene number 6. There are 16 amino acids in the CDR3, from cysteine to phenylalanine inclusive. The sequence is cut down to CDR3 DNA, 48 bases in frame from base 1. Patients with a history of autoimmune disease or receiving systemic immunosuppression were excluded from the trial. Peripheral blood for TCR sequencing was drawn from every dose cohort at baseline, at cycle 4 day 1 and at cycle 7 day 1. The samples were taken from a phase I, first-in-human, multicenter, open-label dose-escalation trial of ivuxolimab. Adults with locally advanced or metastatic melanoma, renal cell, hepatocellular, or head and neck squamous cell carcinoma were enrolled in the trial. Before TCR sequencing, CD4+ and CD8+ T cells were separately sorted from peripheral blood.

The chain is encoded by TRBV10-3 joined to TRBJ2-1, with TRBD2 matching 7 junction bases. The sample in question was CD4+ or CD8+ T cells sorted from blood, obtained in a trial of the OX40 agonist ivuxolimab. The TCR originated in an adult with an advanced solid tumor such as melanoma, head and neck, liver or kidney cancer. The CDR3 protein: CAISEPKGGAYNEQFF. The DNA sequence is given as TGTGCCATCAGTGAGCCTAAGGGAGGGGCCTACAATGAGCAGTTCTTC.